What follows describes a single T cell receptor beta chain. The data are from a study of shared clonotypes between healthy human individuals. The germline V gene encodes CDR1 MGHDK and CDR2 SYGVNS. The ends were cut back, 0 bases at V and 2 bases at J, with 10 bases in the middle. This CDR3 contains 15 residues. Clones were read by immunoSEQ multiplex PCR, and TCRdb kept only the in-frame ones, dropping some. The sample consists of hundreds of thousands of clones, around 73% of them appearing once. The specimen sequenced was memory CD4+ T cells sorted from blood. Subset denoted: CD45RA-negative fraction. The chain couples TRBV25-1 to TRBJ2-5, with a weak D call TRBD2 (6 bases). The origin of this receptor is a woman aged 25 to 39 in good health. The CDR3 sequence: CASSEYLGTQETQYF. DNA of the CDR3: TGTGCCAGCAGTGAATATTTAGGGACTCAAGAGACCCAGTACTTC.